This is a list of T cell receptor beta chains from one sample in a study of cytomegalovirus exposure and HLA in healthy donors. Here immunoSEQ multiplex PCR was the method, and the copy in TCRdb shows in-frame clones only, minus some. The sample lists 170,000 or so clones, about four fifths occurring once. Sequencing was carried out using PBMCs. The source of these receptors is a young man in good health and CMV-seronegative. Both conserved end residues are trimmed from each CDR3. Each record gives: CDR3 protein, V gene, J gene.

ASSIGKGDRNQPQH	TRBV19	TRBJ1-5
ASSLGSLSSGNTIY	TRBV7-8	TRBJ1-3
ASSPDMETEAF	TRBV5-1	TRBJ1-1
ASSLDGTLRF	TRBV7-9	TRBJ2-1
ASSVGGGGPQH	TRBV9	TRBJ1-5
ASSLGASGTYEQY	TRBV7-9	TRBJ2-7
ASSEDWSGGVNEQF	TRBV10-2	TRBJ2-1
ASSLELGGYNEQF	TRBV7-9	TRBJ2-1
ASSTGYTGELF	TRBV6-6	TRBJ2-2
ASSLVEGQREAF	TRBV7-2	TRBJ1-1
ASRSQGSNQPQH	TRBV6-6	TRBJ1-5
ASSLGGDRANYEQY	TRBV5-1	TRBJ2-7
ASSQARGSETQY	TRBV4-1	TRBJ2-5
TSSHGETEAF	TRBV4-1	TRBJ1-1
ASSLRGWEREQF	TRBV28	TRBJ2-1
ASNPGQGIYEQY	TRBV25-1	TRBJ2-7
ASSRWDRNYGYT	TRBV11-2	TRBJ1-2
ASSSAGVDTQY	TRBV28	TRBJ2-3
AILRGLSGTDTQY	TRBV10-3	TRBJ2-3
ASRTPGGYT	TRBV2	TRBJ1-2
ASSNGGSLYEQY	TRBV7-2	TRBJ2-7
ASREGFDSYNEQF	TRBV27	TRBJ2-1
ASSQVMASGRWEQF	TRBV4-1	TRBJ2-1
ASSRGTSGSRYEQY	TRBV7-6	TRBJ2-7
SAYYRARWGTDTQY	TRBV29-1	TRBJ2-3
ASSQVGAHEQF	TRBV4-3	TRBJ2-1
SSWTGNTGELF	TRBV29-1	TRBJ2-2
ASRQLAGSDNEQF	TRBV27	TRBJ2-1
ASRYEIRGEKLF	TRBV11-2	TRBJ1-4
ASSLRDSPLDTQY	TRBV4-1	TRBJ2-3
ASSLFLAGETGELF	TRBV7-7	TRBJ2-2
ASSLQETQY	TRBV7-6	TRBJ2-5
ASSKGGKSQPQH	TRBV6-5	TRBJ1-5
ASSIRLAGDYPDTQY	TRBV19	TRBJ2-3
ASSWGTSGSDEQF	TRBV5-8	TRBJ2-1
ASSQDRGRNTIY	TRBV4-3	TRBJ1-3
ASSELGGNSPLH	TRBV6-1	TRBJ1-6
ASSLAGGSLEQY	TRBV27	TRBJ2-7
ASSGMRDRGRGYT	TRBV7-9	TRBJ1-2
ASSQALAEDYEQY	TRBV4-2	TRBJ2-7
ASSFRVLDEQY	TRBV7-2	TRBJ2-7
ASSPRNRLAGGSGELF	TRBV4-3	TRBJ2-2
ACAGGSQLTQY	TRBV6-1	TRBJ2-5
ASSLRQGRVGGEQY	TRBV5-1	TRBJ2-7
SVVSSSNQPQH	TRBV29-1	TRBJ1-5
ASSPQGYEQY	TRBV5-1	NA
ASSELGRDDYGYT	TRBV25-1	TRBJ1-2
ASSQSLTWGAGELF	TRBV4-1	TRBJ2-2
ATSRGNTHYEQY	TRBV15	TRBJ2-7
ASSPTGSPYEQY	TRBV18	TRBJ2-7
ASTGAGTEAF	TRBV2	TRBJ1-1
ASSFGGSPGELF	TRBV11-3	TRBJ2-2
AWSPRASRPEQY	TRBV30	TRBJ2-7
ASSLWKDRTILPLH	TRBV5-6	TRBJ1-6
ASSFSSGTGLLGKLF	TRBV28	TRBJ1-4
ASSSRGGRTQY	TRBV5-1	TRBJ2-3
ASSPDRNYGYT	TRBV7-3	TRBJ1-2